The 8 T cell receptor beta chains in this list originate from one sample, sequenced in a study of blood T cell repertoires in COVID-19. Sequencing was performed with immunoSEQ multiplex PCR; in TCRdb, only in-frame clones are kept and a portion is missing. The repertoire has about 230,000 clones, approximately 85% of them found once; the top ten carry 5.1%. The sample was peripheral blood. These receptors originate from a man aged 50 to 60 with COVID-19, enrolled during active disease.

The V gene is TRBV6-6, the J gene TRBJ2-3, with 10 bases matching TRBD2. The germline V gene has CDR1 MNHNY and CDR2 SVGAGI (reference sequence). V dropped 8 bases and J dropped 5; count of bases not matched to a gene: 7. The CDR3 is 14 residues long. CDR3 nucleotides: TGTGCCAGCTTCGCAGCGGGGGGGTTAGATACGCAGTATTTT. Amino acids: CASFAAGGLDTQYF.

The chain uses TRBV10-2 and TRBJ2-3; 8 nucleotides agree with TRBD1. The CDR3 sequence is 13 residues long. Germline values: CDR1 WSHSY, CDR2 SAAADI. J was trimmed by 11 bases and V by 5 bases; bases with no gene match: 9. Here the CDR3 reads CASSLDRAVRQYF. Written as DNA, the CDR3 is TGCGCCAGCAGTCTGGACAGGGCGGTTCGGCAGTATTTT.

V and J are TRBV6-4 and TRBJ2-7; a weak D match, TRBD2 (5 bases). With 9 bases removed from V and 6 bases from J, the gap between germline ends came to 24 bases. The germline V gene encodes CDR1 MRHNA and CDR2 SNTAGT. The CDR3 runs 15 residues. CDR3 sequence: CASTFTGSGIPEQYF. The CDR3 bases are TGTGCCAGTACCTTTACCGGCAGCGGAATACCCGAGCAGTACTTC.

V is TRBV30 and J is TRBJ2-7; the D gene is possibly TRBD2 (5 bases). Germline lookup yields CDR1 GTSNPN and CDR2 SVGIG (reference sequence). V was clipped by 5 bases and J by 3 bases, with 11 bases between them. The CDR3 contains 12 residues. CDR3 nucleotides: TGTGCCTGGGGGGAGAGTGTCTACGAGCAGTACTTC. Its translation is CAWGESVYEQYF.

This chain's CDR3 is CASSKRSGGGEKLFF. DNA of the CDR3: TGTGCCAGCTCTAAGAGAAGTGGGGGCGGTGAAAAACTGTTTTTT. The chain employs TRBV6-5 and TRBJ1-4; D possibly corresponds to TRBD1 (6 bases). Trimming left V 8 bases short and J 7 bases short, with 20 bases between. Germline CDR1 MNHEY, CDR2 SVGAGI. There are 15 residues in the CDR3.

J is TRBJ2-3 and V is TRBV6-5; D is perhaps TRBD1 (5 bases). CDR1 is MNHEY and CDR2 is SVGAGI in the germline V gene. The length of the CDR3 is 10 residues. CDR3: CATKGDTQYF. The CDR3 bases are TGTGCTACCAAGGGGGATACGCAGTATTTT.

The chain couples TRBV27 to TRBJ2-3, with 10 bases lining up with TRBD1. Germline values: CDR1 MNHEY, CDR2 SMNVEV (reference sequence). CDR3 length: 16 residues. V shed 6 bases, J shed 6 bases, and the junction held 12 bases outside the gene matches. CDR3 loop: CASSHTGTGAADTQYF. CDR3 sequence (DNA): TGTGCCAGCAGCCACACCGGGACAGGGGCTGCGGATACGCAGTATTTT.

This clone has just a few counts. The CDR3 DNA is TGTGCCAGCAGCTTATACCCCAGGACAGGGAGAACCTACGAGCAGTACTTC. Amino acid sequence: CASSLYPRTGRTYEQYF. The chain carries TRBV7-3 and TRBJ2-7; 8 bases align to TRBD1. The CDR3 covers 17 residues. The germline V gene encodes CDR1 SGHTA and CDR2 FQGTGA. V lost 2 bases, J lost 2 bases, and 11 bases stayed unmatched.